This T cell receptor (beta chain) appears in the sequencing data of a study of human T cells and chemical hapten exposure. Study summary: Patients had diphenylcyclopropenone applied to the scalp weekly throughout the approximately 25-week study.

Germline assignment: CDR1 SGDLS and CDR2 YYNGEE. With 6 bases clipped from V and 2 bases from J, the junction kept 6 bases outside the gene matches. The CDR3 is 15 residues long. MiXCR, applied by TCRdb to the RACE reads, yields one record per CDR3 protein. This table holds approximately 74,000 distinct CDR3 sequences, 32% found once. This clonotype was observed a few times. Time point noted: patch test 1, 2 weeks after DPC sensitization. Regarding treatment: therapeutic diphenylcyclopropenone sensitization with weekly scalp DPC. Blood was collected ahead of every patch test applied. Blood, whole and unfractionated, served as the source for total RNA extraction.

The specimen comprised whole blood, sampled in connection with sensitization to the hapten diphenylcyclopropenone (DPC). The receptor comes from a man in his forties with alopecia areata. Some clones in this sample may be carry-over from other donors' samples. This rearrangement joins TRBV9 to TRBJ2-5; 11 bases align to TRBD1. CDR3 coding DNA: TGTGCCAGCAACCCCGGGACAGGGGGTCAAGAGACCCAGTACTTC. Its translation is CASNPGTGGQETQYF.